This T cell receptor beta chain came from a study of cytomegalovirus exposure and HLA in healthy donors. CDR1 LNHDA and CDR2 SQIVND come from the germline V gene (reference sequence). CDR3 length: 12 amino acids. Trimming took 6 bases from V and 9 from J; bases not matched to a gene: 5. The primer mix had 60 Vbeta and 13 Jbeta primers. Measured with immunoSEQ multiplex PCR; TCRdb has only the in-frame clones, and not every one. The listing contains about 160,000 clones. The sample consisted of PBMCs. The V and J genes are TRBV19 and TRBJ2-1; 7 bases align to TRBD2. This TCR was recovered from a man younger than 45 in good health and CMV-seronegative. CDR3 loop: CASRRERGEQFF. CDR3 DNA: TGTGCCAGTAGGCGGGAGAGGGGTGAGCAGTTCTTC. The variable domain in full, with the rest retrieved from reference TRBV19 and TRBJ2-1, is DGGITQSPKYLFRKEGQNVTLSCEQNLNHDAMYWYRQDPGQGLRLIYYSQIVNDFQKGDIAEGYSVSREKKESFPLTVTSAQKNPTAFYLCASRRERGEQFFGPGTRLTVL.